Presented here are 21 T cell receptor beta chains from one specimen sequenced in a study of CD8+CD57+ T cells in acquired aplastic anemia. Genomic DNA, the template, was used for profiling of the TCR beta VDJ and CDR3. One entry per CDR3 protein, called by TCRdb with MiXCR from the reads. This table holds around 400,000 distinct CDR3 sequences, about 70% found once. Sequenced: sorted CD4+, CD8+, or CD8+CD57+ T cells (not recorded which) from PBMCs. These receptors originate from a human donor in good health, serving as a control.

The chain links TRBV13 to TRBJ2-3; the D gene is possibly TRBD2 (6 bases). V lost 3 bases and J lost 0, with 13 bases in between. The CDR3 is made up of 16 amino acids. Germline CDR1 reads PRHDT; CDR2 reads FYEKMQ (reference sequence). CDR3 coding DNA: TGTGCCAGCAGCTTTGAGACGGCGGGGAGCACAGATACGCAGTATTTT. Protein sequence: CASSFETAGSTDTQYF.

The table lists this clonotype with many counts. V usage is TRBV27 and J usage is TRBJ1-6; maybe TRBD1 (5 bases). Germline CDR1 reads MNHEY; CDR2 reads SMNVEV (reference sequence). V was pared by 5 bases and J by 9 bases, with 11 bases between. The CDR3 runs 13 residues. The chain's CDR3 is CASSGVGTSPLHF. As DNA, the CDR3 is TGTGCCAGCAGTGGGGTCGGGACTTCACCCCTCCACTTT.

The chain links TRBV10-2 to TRBJ2-2, with 11 bases fitting TRBD1. The germline CDR1 and CDR2 sequences are WSHSY and SAAADI. Losses at the gene ends were 0 bases for V and 8 bases for J; bases not matched to a gene: 2. The CDR3 is 15 residues long. The CDR3 loop reads CASSESGQGVGELFF. The CDR3 coding sequence is TGCGCCAGCAGTGAGTCGGGACAGGGGGTGGGGGAGCTGTTTTTT.

The count of this clonotype is one. The V and J genes are TRBV20-1 and TRBJ2-5; maybe TRBD2 (5 bases). The V and J ends lost 0 bases and 5 bases respectively, with 10 bases between them. The CDR3 sequence is 13 residues long. The germline V gene has CDR1 DFQATT and CDR2 SNEGSKA (reference sequence). In nucleotides, the CDR3 is TGCAGTGCTAGAGATCTCGGGGAGGAGACCCAGTACTTC. Its translation is CSARDLGEETQYF.

This clonotype was observed at least ten times. The chain carries TRBV3-1 and TRBJ1-3, with 7 bases identical to TRBD1. Germline V CDR1 and CDR2: LGHDT, YNNKEL (reference sequence). CDR3 size: 17 residues. V shed 2 bases and J 0 bases; nucleotides not matched to a gene: 7. CDR3 amino acids: CASSQRGQISSGNTIYF. The CDR3 bases are TGTGCCAGCAGCCAACGGGGACAGATCAGCTCTGGAAACACCATATATTTT.

The rearrangement uses TRBV2 and TRBJ1-2; 9 bases line up with TRBD2. TRBJ2-1 explains the end of the DNA better; the J call may be wrong. The CDR3 contains 15 residues. The germline gives CDR1 SNHLY, CDR2 FYNNEI. The CDR3 DNA follows: TGTGCCAGCGGTTTGGGCGGGGGGGCTGGCAATGAGCAGTTCTTC. This sequence encodes CASGLGGGAGNEQFF.

Regarding this clonotype: One end of the junction does not line up with germline, which may come from a read error. V usage is TRBV7-2 and J usage is TRBJ2-7, with D perhaps TRBD2 (6 bases). This CDR3 is 15 amino acids long. The germline CDR1 and CDR2 sequences are SGHTA and FQGNSA. The CDR3 reads CATSSDRGGDYEQYF. In DNA, the CDR3 is TGTGCCACCAGCAGCGATCGGGGCGGGGACTACGAGCAGTACTTC.

Worth noting for this clonotype: The conserved final phenylalanine or tryptophan is absent from the CDR3, which likely points to a read error. The DNA is omitted, as the CDR3 cannot be located on it reliably, and the CDR3 follows TCRdb's listing. V and J are TRBV7-2 and TRBJ1-2. Germline CDR1 reads SGHTA; CDR2 reads FQGNSA. Ends included, the CDR3 has 13 residues. The CDR3 reads CASSLDRCGGYTY.

Concerning this clonotype: One end of the junction fails to match germline, which may point to a read error. The V gene is TRBV7-9, the J gene TRBJ2-6, with a tentative D call TRBD1 (5 bases). CDR1 is SEHNR, CDR2 FQNEAQ, per germline (reference sequence). This CDR3 contains 16 residues. For the CDR3, the DNA is TGCGCCAGCAGCTTTGTGACGGTCTATGGGGCCTTCGTGCTGACTTTC. Amino acids: CASSFVTVYGAFVLTF.

This clonotype came up once. The chain carries TRBV9 and TRBJ1-6; 8 bases are a match to TRBD1. This CDR3 has 15 amino acids. Germline lookup yields CDR1 SGDLS and CDR2 YYNGEE. The ends lost 7 bases at V and 13 bases at J; junction bases unmatched: 16. The CDR3 sequence: CASGTQTGERPPLHF. Here the CDR3 DNA reads TGTGCCAGCGGCACCCAGACAGGGGAGCGGCCGCCCCTCCACTTT.

Many counts were recorded for this clonotype. The genes are TRBV7-3 and TRBJ2-5; weak D call: TRBD2 (5 bases). Trimming cost V 0 bases and J 5 bases, with 13 bases left between them. The CDR3 is 15 residues long. Per the germline V gene, CDR1 is SGHTA and CDR2 is FQGTGA. The CDR3 DNA sequence: TGTGCCAGCAGCTTAACAAAAACTAGTATGGAGACCCAGTACTTC. Translation: CASSLTKTSMETQYF.

Only a few counts were recorded for this clonotype. This chain joins TRBV6-6 and TRBJ2-7; D uncertain. The CDR3 is 14 residues long. Trimming took 7 bases from V and 1 from J, leaving 14 bases between them. The V gene's germline CDR1 is MNHNY and CDR2 SVGAGI (reference sequence). Here the CDR3 reads CASMLEVWSYEQYF. The CDR3 DNA reads TGTGCCAGCATGTTAGAGGTTTGGTCCTACGAGCAGTACTTC.

As to this clonotype: Since no conserved phenylalanine or tryptophan closes the CDR3, a read error is the likely cause. V usage is TRBV9 and J usage is TRBJ2-7, with a weak D call TRBD2 (5 bases). With 4 bases removed from V and 6 bases from J, the gap between germline ends came to 20 bases. CDR1 is SGDLS and CDR2 is YYNGEE in the germline V gene. CDR3 size: 15 residues. CDR3 in DNA: TGTGCCAGCAGCCCCCACGGGGAACTGACCTTCGAGCAGTACCTC. This gives the protein CASSPHGELTFEQYL.

The chain employs TRBV20-1 and TRBJ1-5; 7 nucleotides match TRBD1. The CDR3 has 13 residues. The V segment lost 6 bases and the J segment 11 bases; nucleotides outside the gene matches: 13. CDR1 and CDR2 from the germline V gene are DFQATT and SNEGSKA (reference sequence). Written as DNA, the CDR3 is TGCAGTGCCGCGGACAGGAACACTGAAGCCCAGCATTTT. It codes for CSAADRNTEAQHF.

Worth noting for this clonotype: An end of the junction does not agree with germline; a read error may underlie this. The chain recombines TRBV5-1 with TRBJ2-2; tentatively, D is TRBD1 (5 bases). Germline CDR1 and CDR2: SGHRS and YFSETQ. The CDR3 has 13 residues. The CDR3 region is CASSLTNSGALFF. The CDR3 nucleotides read TGTGCCAGCAGCTTGACCAACTCTGGGGCGCTGTTTTTT.

This chain connects TRBV5-1 to TRBJ1-2; 9 nucleotides line up with TRBD1. Germline V gives CDR1 SGHRS, CDR2 YFSETQ. The CDR3 length is 15 residues. V gave up 4 bases and J gave up 4 bases; unmatched junction bases: 8. The CDR3 region has the DNA TGCGCCAGCAGCCAACCCGGACAGGGGTTCTATGGCTACACCTTC. This codes for CASSQPGQGFYGYTF.

This chain connects TRBV20-1 to TRBJ1-1; D may be TRBD1 (5 bases). The V end was cut by 3 bases, the J end by 5 bases, with 16 bases between. Germline CDR1 reads DFQATT; CDR2 reads SNEGSKA (reference sequence). This CDR3 is 14 amino acids long. In DNA form, the CDR3 reads TGCAGTGCTAGGGGCACGACCTCAGGGACTGAAGCTTTCTTT. This encodes CSARGTTSGTEAFF.

The chain carries TRBV15 and TRBJ2-3; 16 bases are a match to TRBD2. The CDR3 extends over 18 amino acids. Germline lookup yields CDR1 LNHNV and CDR2 YYDKDF (reference sequence). V was clipped by 3 bases and J by 3 bases; unmatched bases: 6. The CDR3 region has the DNA TGTGCCACCAGCAGGGAGGGACTAGCGGGGGGGCGAACAGATACGCAGTATTTT. Protein: CATSREGLAGGRTDTQYF.

Notes on this clonotype: One end of the junction fails to match germline, which may point to a read error. The chain uses TRBV7-7 and TRBJ2-2; the D is unclear. The CDR3 extends over 16 amino acids. Per the germline V gene, CDR1 is SSHAT and CDR2 is FNYEAQ (reference sequence). This CDR3 reads CASSAHHDMSEAQLFF. The CDR3 DNA reads as TGTGCTAGCAGCGCGCACCATGATATGAGCGAGGCCCAGCTGTTTTTT.

The chain recombines TRBV19 with TRBJ1-1, with 7 bases that match TRBD1. Trimming took 1 base from V and 9 from J; bases not matched to a gene: 2. The CDR3 consists of 12 residues. Germline V gene lookup returns CDR1 LNHDA and CDR2 SQIVND (reference sequence). CDR3 nucleotide sequence: TGTGCCAGTAGTATAGGGGACAGCAAAGCTTTCTTT. It specifies CASSIGDSKAFF.

The V call is TRBV15, the J call TRBJ1-3; tentatively, D is TRBD1 (6 bases). The CDR3 is 16 amino acids. Trimming stripped 5 bases from V and 1 base from J, with 15 bases between. Germline loops: CDR1 LNHNV, CDR2 YYDKDF (reference sequence). The CDR3 region has the DNA TGTGCCACCAGCCTCAACAGGGTAGCGTCTGGAAACACCATATATTTT. This gives the protein CATSLNRVASGNTIYF. The full variable domain, with the rest looked up from reference TRBV15 and TRBJ1-3, is DAMVIQNPRYQVTQFGKPVTLSCSQTLNHNVMYWYQQKSSQAPKLLFHYYDKDFNNEADTPDNFQSRRPNTSFCFLDIRSPGLGDTAMYLCATSLNRVASGNTIYFGEGSWLTVV.